The 28 T cell receptor beta chains given below trace back to one sample, sequenced in a study of T cells expressing NK-cell markers. For each CDR3 protein, TCRdb gives one entry from its re-call of the 5' RACE reads, without DNA. The sample yields a few hundred thousand distinct CDR3 sequences, of which the top ten take up around 4.9%. Material: blood T cells: a sorted CD56 or NKG2C T cell subset, CD4+ or CD8+ T cells, or bulk PBMC T cells (not recorded which). The origin of the receptors is a man aged 18-75 years in good health.

The chain employs TRBV7-9 and TRBJ2-1; TCRdb indicates TRBD1, and absent DNA this call remains unverified. Looked up from germline, CDR1 is SEHNR and CDR2 is FQNEAQ (reference sequence). This CDR3 region has 15 residues. The CDR3 reads CASSLVQGSYNEQFF.

The V call is TRBV7-9, the J call TRBJ2-7; TCRdb picks TRBD1, but there is no DNA to check that call. The CDR3 covers 16 residues. Germline V gene sequence: CDR1 SEHNR, CDR2 FQNEAQ (reference sequence). The CDR3 loop reads CASSLASAGGGYEQYF.

The rearrangement joins TRBV5-1 to TRBJ1-1; TCRdb picks TRBD1, but there is no DNA to check that call. The CDR3 has 16 amino acids. From germline, CDR1 is SGHRS and CDR2 YFSETQ. This chain's CDR3 is CASSSEPTGGNTEAFF.

This chain joins TRBV18 and TRBJ1-2; with no DNA, the TCRdb D assignment of TRBD1 cannot be verified. The CDR3 length is 18 residues. The germline CDR1 and CDR2 sequences are KGHSH and LQKENI. The CDR3 is CASSPLPGQGGENYGYTF.

This rearrangement joins TRBV12-3 or TRBV12-4 to TRBJ2-6. The CDR3 covers 14 residues. This chain's CDR3 is CASEYTSGANVLTF.

The chain employs TRBV7-2 and TRBJ2-1; the D gene TCRdb calls, TRBD1, cannot be checked with no DNA. The CDR3 contains 14 residues. CDR1 and CDR2 from the germline V gene are SGHTA and FQGNSA. The CDR3 reads CASSYKPGLNEQFF.

The rearrangement joins TRBV10-3 to TRBJ2-1; the D gene TCRdb calls, TRBD1, cannot be checked with no DNA. Per the germline V gene, CDR1 is ENHRY and CDR2 is SYGVKD. The CDR3 has 14 residues. The CDR3 loop reads CAISLGQGAWEQFF.

The chain is built from TRBV7-3 and TRBJ1-6. This CDR3 is built from 14 residues. CDR1 is SGHTA, CDR2 FQGTGA, per germline. This CDR3 is CASSLRQTDSPLHF.

The genes are TRBV10-3 and TRBJ2-1. There are 15 residues in the CDR3. From germline, CDR1 is ENHRY and CDR2 SYGVKD. CDR3: CAISPSGGSYNEQFF.

The chain carries TRBV6-1 and TRBJ2-7; TCRdb calls TRBD1, which cannot be checked without DNA. CDR3 length: 15 residues. CDR1 and CDR2 (germline): MNHNS, SASEGT. The CDR3 sequence is CASSPTLGHSYEQYF.

This chain connects TRBV6-5 to TRBJ2-1; the TCRdb D gene call, TRBD1, has no DNA to confirm it. The CDR3 totals 13 residues. CDR1 and CDR2 from the germline V gene are MNHEY and SVGAGI. The CDR3 is CASSYERGSQQFF.

The rearrangement links TRBV7-2 to TRBJ2-7; TCRdb reports TRBD2, a call that lacks DNA to check it against. Germline V gives CDR1 SGHTA, CDR2 FQGNSA. This CDR3 spans 13 amino acids. The CDR3 is CASSQVQGYEQYF. The complete variable domain, with remaining parts taken from reference TRBV7-2 and TRBJ2-7, reads GAGVSQSPSNKVTEKGKDVELRCDPISGHTALYWYRQSLGQGLEFLIYFQGNSAPDKSGLPSDRFSAERTGGSVSTLTIQRTQQEDSAVYLCASSQVQGYEQYFGPGTRLTVT.

V gene TRBV3-1 combines with J gene TRBJ2-7; TCRdb's D gene call, TRBD1, goes unchecked for lack of DNA. The length of the CDR3 is 14 residues. Germline V gives CDR1 LGHDT, CDR2 YNNKEL (reference sequence). The CDR3 loop reads CASSQLRQGYEQYF.

V and J are TRBV19 and TRBJ2-7; TCRdb returns TRBD1, unconfirmable since there is no DNA. CDR1 and CDR2 from the germline V gene are LNHDA and SQIVND (reference sequence). The CDR3 covers 16 residues. Here the CDR3 reads CASIRSRDRPPYEQYF. The full variable domain, in which reference TRBV19 and TRBJ2-7 provide the parts outside the CDR3, is DGGITQSPKYLFRKEGQNVTLSCEQNLNHDAMYWYRQDPGQGLRLIYYSQIVNDFQKGDIAEGYSVSREKKESFPLTVTSAQKNPTAFYLCASIRSRDRPPYEQYFGPGTRLTVT.

The V and J genes are TRBV24-1 and TRBJ1-1; TCRdb's D call of TRBD1 is untestable without DNA. This CDR3 is built from 15 residues. The germline V gene has CDR1 KGHDR and CDR2 SFDVKD. The CDR3 protein is CATSRGAGSHTEAFF.

V and J are TRBV29-1 and TRBJ1-4. In germline, CDR1 is SQVTM, CDR2 ANQGSEA. This CDR3 is built from 13 residues. The CDR3 spells CSVEKQLNEKLFF.

The rearrangement links TRBV7-2 to TRBJ2-3; the D call from TCRdb, TRBD1, cannot be confirmed without DNA. The V gene's germline CDR1 is SGHTA and CDR2 FQGNSA. The CDR3 spans 14 residues. The CDR3 protein is CASRTGLGTDTQYF.

The V gene is TRBV18, the J gene TRBJ1-1; the D call from TCRdb, TRBD1, cannot be confirmed without DNA. Germline-derived CDR1 and CDR2 are KGHSH and LQKENI. The CDR3 covers 14 residues. The CDR3 sequence: CASSKGHQNTEAFF.

The chain combines TRBV7-9 with TRBJ1-5; as DNA is missing, the TRBD1 call by TCRdb cannot be tested. From germline, CDR1 is SEHNR and CDR2 FQNEAQ (reference sequence). The CDR3 is 18 amino acids. The CDR3: CASSLYSGQDHSNQPQHF.

This chain connects TRBV9 to TRBJ2-2; no DNA is available, so the TRBD1 call from TCRdb remains unchecked. This CDR3 has 15 residues. CDR1 and CDR2 from the germline V gene are SGDLS and YYNGEE. The CDR3 here is CASGRGGVDTGELFF.

The chain couples TRBV6-2 or TRBV6-3 to TRBJ2-7. Germline V gene data show CDR1 as MNHEY and CDR2 as SVGEGT. This CDR3 spans 14 amino acids. The CDR3 here is CASHTGRISYEQYF.

V and J are TRBV27 and TRBJ2-5; TCRdb designates TRBD1, a call that cannot be tested without DNA. The germline CDR1 and CDR2 sequences are MNHEY and SMNVEV (reference sequence). The CDR3 extends over 15 amino acids. The CDR3 is CASSPSRARQETQYF.

By frequency, this clonotype is medium-sized. This chain links TRBV21-1 with TRBJ2-5; the TCRdb D gene call, TRBD2, has no DNA to confirm it. TRBV21-1 is reported as a pseudogene. The CDR3 runs 14 residues. The CDR3 sequence: CASSKRLRQETQYF.

The V and J genes are TRBV20-1 and TRBJ2-7; TCRdb names TRBD2, which stays unverified in the absence of DNA. CDR3 length: 14 residues. Germline V gene lookup returns CDR1 DFQATT and CDR2 SNEGSKA (reference sequence). The CDR3 sequence: CSASRGGTSYEQYF.

This chain joins TRBV6-1 and TRBJ2-5; the D call of TRBD1 rests on TCRdb alone, since no DNA is present to check it. The germline gives CDR1 MNHNS, CDR2 SASEGT. This CDR3 contains 13 residues. The CDR3 protein is CASREQGYKTQYF.

J is TRBJ2-1 and V is TRBV12-3 or TRBV12-4; the TRBD2 assignment by TCRdb is unverifiable without DNA. This CDR3 is 16 amino acids long. The CDR3 sequence is CASSGRLAGGIGEQFF.

The V and J genes are TRBV29-1 and TRBJ1-1. In germline, CDR1 is SQVTM, CDR2 ANQGSEA. This CDR3 is 16 amino acids long. CDR3 region: CSVEGPKGPGNTEAFF.

V usage is TRBV9 and J usage is TRBJ1-2; the TRBD1 assignment by TCRdb is unverifiable without DNA. This CDR3 has 17 residues. Germline values: CDR1 SGDLS, CDR2 YYNGEE. The CDR3 region is CASSSRAQGVSYNGYTF.